This is a list of T cell receptor beta chains from one sample in a study of shared clonotypes between healthy human individuals. Sequencing used immunoSEQ multiplex PCR; TCRdb keeps in-frame clones, though not all of them. Among about 710,000 clones listed, more than 70% were seen once. The sequencing sample was made of memory CD4+ T cells sorted from blood. These receptor sequences come from a woman aged 25 to 39 in good health. Both conserved end residues are part of each CDR3. A D gene is named only where the DNA matches it firmly. Not every row has a clone size; where given, it reads once, few, many or a size class.

15	TRBV5-1	TRBJ2-7	-	-	CASTPGVGGFYEQYF	TGCGCCAGCACCCCGGGCGTGGGGGGCTTTTACGAGCAGTACTTC
16	TRBV10-3	TRBJ2-1	TRBD2	-	CAITPAGTGRGDEQFF	TGTGCCATCACCCCAGCGGGGACCGGGAGAGGCGATGAGCAGTTCTTC
16	TRBV19	TRBJ1-2	-	many	CASRARDLRLNYGYTF	TGTGCCAGTAGAGCAAGGGACCTCCGACTCAACTATGGCTACACCTTC
13	TRBV28	TRBJ2-7	-	-	CASERGRDYEQYF	TGTGCCAGCGAACGTGGACGAGACTACGAGCAGTACTTC
12	TRBV28	TRBJ1-1	-	-	CASSLWEREAFF	TGTGCCAGCAGTTTATGGGAAAGAGAAGCTTTCTTT
15	TRBV5-4	TRBJ2-2	-	-	CASSLVQGSTGELFF	TGTGCCAGCAGCTTGGTCCAGGGGTCCACCGGGGAGCTGTTTTTT
13	TRBV6-6	TRBJ1-5	-	-	CASRSAGSQPQHF	TGTGCCAGCAGGTCGGCAGGGTCTCAGCCCCAGCATTTT
13	TRBV6-1	TRBJ2-2	-	-	CASRWLGAGELFF	TGTGCCAGCAGATGGTTGGGGGCCGGGGAGCTGTTTTTT
13	TRBV7-3	TRBJ1-1	-	-	CASSLNQGTEAFF	TGTGCCAGCAGCTTAAATCAAGGGACTGAAGCTTTCTTT
14	TRBV11-2	TRBJ2-5	TRBD1	-	CASRDRAIGETQYF	TGTGCCAGCAGGGACAGGGCGATTGGAGAGACCCAGTACTTC
14	TRBV6-5	TRBJ1-5	-	-	CASSRTFSNQPQHF	TGTGCCAGCAGTCGGACATTTAGCAATCAGCCCCAGCATTTT
19	TRBV27	TRBJ2-7	-	-	CASSIQRAPFTGKSYEQYF	TGTGCCAGCAGTATCCAGCGGGCCCCTTTCACGGGGAAATCTTACGAGCAGTACTTC
15	TRBV5-6	TRBJ2-3	-	-	CASSPGSVRTDTQYF	TGTGCCAGCAGCCCTGGGAGTGTTCGCACAGATACGCAGTATTTT
15	TRBV7-9	TRBJ1-1	-	-	CASSLTQGRGTEAFF	TGTGCCAGCAGCTTAACACAGGGACGAGGGACTGAAGCTTTCTTT
14	TRBV28	TRBJ2-1	TRBD2	few	CARRLASSYNEQFF	TGTGCCCGAAGACTAGCGAGCTCCTACAATGAGCAGTTCTTC
13	TRBV10-1	TRBJ1-2	-	-	CASSEQGPAGYTF	TGCGCCAGCAGTGAGCAGGGTCCGGCGGGCTACACCTTC
14	TRBV7-6	TRBJ2-7	-	-	CASSLFETNYEQYF	TGTGCCAGCAGCTTATTTGAAACAAACTACGAGCAGTACTTC
14	TRBV4-2	TRBJ1-5	-	-	CASSQEWRDPRRHF	TGTGCCAGCAGCCAAGAATGGCGGGACCCCCGGCGGCATTTT
17	TRBV7-2	TRBJ2-1	TRBD2	few	CASRRRTSGQGVDEQFF	TGTGCCAGCAGGCGTAGGACTAGCGGCCAGGGGGTAGATGAGCAGTTCTTC
13	TRBV7-9	TRBJ2-3	-	-	CASSTDYTDTQYF	TGTGCCAGCAGCACCGACTACACAGATACGCAGTATTTT
13	TRBV27	TRBJ2-5	-	-	CASSKPGQETQYF	TGTGCCAGCAGTAAACCCGGCCAAGAGACCCAGTACTTC
15	TRBV6-5	TRBJ2-5	-	-	CASSHRGDSQETQYF	TGTGCCAGCAGTCACAGAGGGGACTCGCAAGAGACCCAGTACTTC
16	TRBV4-2	TRBJ2-7	-	many	CASSQDAREDSYEQYF	TGTGCCAGCAGCCAAGATGCCCGGGAGGACAGCTACGAGCAGTACTTC
17	TRBV19	TRBJ2-5	TRBD2	-	CASSSGIASGNRETQYF	TGTGCCAGTAGTTCAGGGATCGCGAGCGGGAATAGGGAGACCCAGTACTTC
15	TRBV7-3	TRBJ2-1	-	-	CASSWSGGDYNEQFF	TGTGCCAGCAGCTGGAGCGGAGGGGACTACAATGAGCAGTTCTTC
16	TRBV21-1	TRBJ1-5	-	-	CASSASGTGSNQPQHF	TGTGCCAGCAGCGCATCCGGGACAGGGAGCAATCAGCCCCAGCATTTT
12	TRBV7-9	TRBJ1-2	-	-	CASTPVDYGYTF	TGTGCCAGCACCCCGGTGGACTATGGCTACACCTTC
11	TRBV20-1	TRBJ1-1	-	-	CSAGGSSEAFF	TGCAGTGCCGGGGGGTCTTCCGAAGCTTTCTTT
13	TRBV19	TRBJ1-1	-	-	CATRAPGRPEAFF	TGTGCAACTCGCGCCCCAGGGCGCCCTGAAGCTTTCTTT
14	TRBV19	TRBJ1-1	TRBD1	-	CASTDRRETTEAFF	TGTGCCAGTACGGACAGGAGGGAGACCACTGAAGCTTTCTTT
17	TRBV7-2	TRBJ2-3	TRBD2	once	CASSLAGTSGRTDTQYF	TGTGCCAGCAGCTTGGCCGGGACTAGCGGACGCACAGATACGCAGTATTTT
15	TRBV19	TRBJ1-5	TRBD1	-	CASSIGTGDGQPQHF	TGTGCCAGTAGTATCGGGACAGGGGACGGTCAGCCCCAGCATTTT
13	TRBV2	TRBJ2-7	-	-	CASRVSPTYEQYF	TGTGCCAGCAGGGTCTCGCCTACCTACGAGCAGTACTTC
15	TRBV6-1	TRBJ2-3	-	-	CASSEAGWVADTQYF	TGTGCCAGCAGTGAAGCCGGGTGGGTAGCAGATACGCAGTATTTT
12	TRBV10-3	TRBJ2-1	-	-	CAISDQDGEQFF	TGTGCCATCAGTGATCAGGATGGTGAGCAGTTCTTC
13	TRBV7-3	TRBJ2-7	-	-	CASSFMTGDEQYF	TGTGCCAGCAGCTTTATGACGGGCGACGAGCAGTACTTC
15	TRBV5-1	TRBJ2-2	-	few	CASSPSASDTGELFF	TGCGCCAGCAGTCCTTCGGCGTCGGACACCGGGGAGCTGTTTTTT
14	TRBV15	TRBJ1-2	-	-	CASSRGHEVYGYTF	TGTGCCAGCAGCAGGGGACACGAAGTTTATGGCTACACCTTC
17	TRBV5-8	TRBJ1-2	-	few	CASSFLTGTSKLEGYTF	TGTGCCAGCAGCTTCCTAACCGGGACCTCCAAACTAGAGGGCTACACCTTC
15	TRBV10-3	TRBJ1-3	-	-	CAIRGTSISGNTIYF	TGTGCCATCCGCGGGACCTCCATCTCTGGAAACACCATATATTTT